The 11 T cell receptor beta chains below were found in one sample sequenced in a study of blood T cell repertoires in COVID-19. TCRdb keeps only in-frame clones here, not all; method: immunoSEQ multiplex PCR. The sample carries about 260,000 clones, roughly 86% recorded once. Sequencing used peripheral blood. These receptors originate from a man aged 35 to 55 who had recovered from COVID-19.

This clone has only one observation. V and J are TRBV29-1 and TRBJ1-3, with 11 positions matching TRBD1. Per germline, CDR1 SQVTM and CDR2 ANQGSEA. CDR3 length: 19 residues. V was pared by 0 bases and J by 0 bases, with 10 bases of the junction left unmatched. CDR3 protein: CSVEDVGTGGSYSGNTIYF. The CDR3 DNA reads TGCAGCGTTGAAGATGTCGGGACAGGGGGAAGTTACTCTGGAAACACCATATATTTT.

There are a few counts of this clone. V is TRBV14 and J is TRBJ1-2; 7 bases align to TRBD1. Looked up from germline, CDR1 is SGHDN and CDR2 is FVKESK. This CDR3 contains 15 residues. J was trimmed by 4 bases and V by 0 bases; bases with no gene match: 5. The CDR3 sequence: CASSQDRGGSYGYTF. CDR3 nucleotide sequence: TGTGCCAGCAGCCAAGATCGAGGGGGCTCCTATGGCTACACCTTC. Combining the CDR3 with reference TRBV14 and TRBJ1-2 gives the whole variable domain EAGVTQFPSHSVIEKGQTVTLRCDPISGHDNLYWYRRVMGKEIKFLLHFVKESKQDESGMPNNRFLAERTGGTYSTLKVQPAELEDSGVYFCASSQDRGGSYGYTFGSGTRLTVV.

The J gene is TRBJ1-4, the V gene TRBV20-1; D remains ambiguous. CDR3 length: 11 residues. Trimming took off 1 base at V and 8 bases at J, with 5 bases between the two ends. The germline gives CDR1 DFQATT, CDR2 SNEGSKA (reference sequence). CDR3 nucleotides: TGCAGTGCTAGAGCCGGGGAAAAACTGTTTTTT. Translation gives CSARAGEKLFF.

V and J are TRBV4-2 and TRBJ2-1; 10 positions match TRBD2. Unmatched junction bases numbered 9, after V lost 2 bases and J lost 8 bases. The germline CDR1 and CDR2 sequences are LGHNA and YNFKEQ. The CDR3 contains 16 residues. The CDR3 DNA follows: TGTGCCAGCAGCCAACCCCTACTAGCGGGATACTATGAGCAGTTCTTC. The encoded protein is CASSQPLLAGYYEQFF.

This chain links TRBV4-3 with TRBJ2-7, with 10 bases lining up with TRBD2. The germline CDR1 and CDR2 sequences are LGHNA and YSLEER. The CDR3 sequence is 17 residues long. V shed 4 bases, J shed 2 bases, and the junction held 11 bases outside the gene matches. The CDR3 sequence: CASSPDPGLAYTYEQYF. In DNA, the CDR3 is TGCGCCAGCAGCCCCGACCCGGGACTAGCGTACACCTACGAGCAGTACTTC.

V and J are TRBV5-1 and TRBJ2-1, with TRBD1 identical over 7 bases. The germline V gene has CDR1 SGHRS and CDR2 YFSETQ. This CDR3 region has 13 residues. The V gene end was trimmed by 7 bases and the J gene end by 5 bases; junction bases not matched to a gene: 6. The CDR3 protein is CASGYRGDNEQFF. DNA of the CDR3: TGCGCCAGCGGGTACAGGGGAGACAATGAGCAGTTCTTC. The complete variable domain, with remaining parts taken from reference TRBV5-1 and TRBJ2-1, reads KAGVTQTPRYLIKTRGQQVTLSCSPISGHRSVSWYQQTPGQGLQFLFEYFSETQRNKGNFPGRFSGRQFSNSRSEMNVSTLELGDSALYLCASGYRGDNEQFFGPGTRLTVL.

The CDR3 region is CASSLKRGEPLSTDTQYF. CDR3 DNA: TGTGCCAGCAGCTTGAAGCGGGGGGAACCTCTTAGCACAGATACGCAGTATTTT. This rearrangement joins TRBV11-2 to TRBJ2-3; 9 positions match TRBD2. Germline CDR1 and CDR2: SGHAT and FQNNGV. The junction had 10 bases not matched to a gene; V was cut back by 3 bases and J by 0 bases. The CDR3 contains 18 residues.

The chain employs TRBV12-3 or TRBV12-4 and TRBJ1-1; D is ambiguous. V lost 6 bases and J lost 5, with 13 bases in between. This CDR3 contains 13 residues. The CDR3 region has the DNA TGTGCCAGCAGCTTGTTTTGGGAGACTGAAGCTTTCTTT. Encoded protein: CASSLFWETEAFF.

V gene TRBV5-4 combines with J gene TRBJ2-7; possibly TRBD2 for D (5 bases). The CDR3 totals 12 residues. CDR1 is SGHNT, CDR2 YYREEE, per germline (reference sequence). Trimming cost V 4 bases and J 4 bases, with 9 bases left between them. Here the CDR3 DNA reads TGTGCCAGCAGCCAAGAGCGGTACGAGCAGTACTTC. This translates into CASSQERYEQYF.

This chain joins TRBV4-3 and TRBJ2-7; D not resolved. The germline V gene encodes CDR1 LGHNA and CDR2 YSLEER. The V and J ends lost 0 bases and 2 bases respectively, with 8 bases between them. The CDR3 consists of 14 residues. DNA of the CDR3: TGCGCCAGCAGCCAAGATCTAGGAGCCTACGAGCAGTACTTC. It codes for CASSQDLGAYEQYF.

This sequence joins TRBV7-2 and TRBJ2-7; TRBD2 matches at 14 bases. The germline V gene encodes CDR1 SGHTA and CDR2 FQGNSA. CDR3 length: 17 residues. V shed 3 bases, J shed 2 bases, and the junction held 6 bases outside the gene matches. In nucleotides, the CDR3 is TGTGCCAGCAGCTTGGGGACTAGCGGGAGAGCCCCCTACGAGCAGTACTTC. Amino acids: CASSLGTSGRAPYEQYF.